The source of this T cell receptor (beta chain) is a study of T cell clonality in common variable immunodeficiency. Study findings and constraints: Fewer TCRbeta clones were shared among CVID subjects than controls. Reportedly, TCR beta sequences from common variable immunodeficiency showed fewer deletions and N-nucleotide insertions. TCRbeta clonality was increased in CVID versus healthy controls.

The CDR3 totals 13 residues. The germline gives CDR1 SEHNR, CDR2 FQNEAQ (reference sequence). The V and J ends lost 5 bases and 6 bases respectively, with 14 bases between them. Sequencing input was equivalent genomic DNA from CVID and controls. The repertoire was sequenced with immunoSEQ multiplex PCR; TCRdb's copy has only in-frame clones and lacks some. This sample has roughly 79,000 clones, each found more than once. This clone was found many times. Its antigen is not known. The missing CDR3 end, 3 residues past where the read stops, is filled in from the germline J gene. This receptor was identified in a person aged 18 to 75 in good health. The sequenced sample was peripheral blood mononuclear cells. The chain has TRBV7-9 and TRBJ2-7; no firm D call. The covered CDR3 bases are TGTGCCAGCAGCCTAAATTTCAACGCCGAG. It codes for CASSLNFNAE. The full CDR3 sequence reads CASSLNFNAEQYF. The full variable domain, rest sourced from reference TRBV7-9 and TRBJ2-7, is DTGVSQNPRHKITKRGQNVTFRCDPISEHNRLYWYRQTLGQGPEFLTYFQNEAQLEKSRLLSDRFSAERPKGSFSTLEIQRTEQGDSAMYLCASSLNFNAEQYFGPGTRLTVT.